This T cell receptor (beta chain) was retrieved from a study of T cell clonality in common variable immunodeficiency. This clone was picked up a small number of times. Sequencing ends 3 residues short of the CDR3 end; the germline J gene provides the rest. Here immunoSEQ multiplex PCR was the method, and the copy in TCRdb shows in-frame clones only, minus some. This sample carries 30,000 to 40,000 clones, none of them present only once. Donors gave about 5 to 8 ml heparinized peripheral whole blood. J lost 5 bases, V lost 2 bases, and 7 bases had no gene match. The CDR3 sequence is 16 residues long. Germline V gene data show CDR1 as SGHRS and CDR2 as YFSETQ.

This TCR came from a person aged 18 to 70 in good health. Sequenced: peripheral blood mononuclear cells. The rearrangement links TRBV5-1 to TRBJ2-5; 12 bases align to TRBD2. CDR3 loop: CASSFGLAGPGETQYF. The covered CDR3 bases are TGCGCCAGCAGCTTTGGACTAGCGGGACCCGGGGAGACC.